Shown below are 25 T cell receptor beta chains from a single sample sequenced in a study of T cells after yellow fever vaccination. TCRdb analysed the 5' RACE reads with MiXCR anew, one entry per CDR3 protein. The data show around 300,000 distinct CDR3 sequences, over 3.5% seen once. The sample consisted of PBMCs, taken 15 days after the yellow fever booster vaccination. The origin of the receptors is a man between 18 and 29 years old who received the YFV17D yellow fever vaccine.

This sequence joins TRBV12-3 or TRBV12-4 and TRBJ1-6; D remains unclear. V lost 7 bases, J lost 2 bases, and 12 bases lay in between. CDR3 length equals 15 residues. CDR3 amino acids: CASTTDGTYNSPLHF. The CDR3, as DNA: TGTGCCAGCACCACCGACGGTACCTATAATTCACCCCTCCACTTT.

This chain joins TRBV6-2 or TRBV6-3 and TRBJ2-5; 7 bases match TRBD2. The CDR3 has 15 amino acids. Germline V CDR1 and CDR2: MNHEY, SVGEGT. After removal of 8 bases from V and 9 bases from J, the junction contained 18 bases not matched to a gene. CDR3 nucleotides: TGTGCCAGCGGGAGTTACGGGACTACCAACCCACCCCAGTACTTC. Translation: CASGSYGTTNPPQYF.

The sample holds many counts of this clonotype. The genes are TRBV7-6 and TRBJ2-5; D is undetermined. Looked up from germline, CDR1 is SGHVS and CDR2 is FNYEAQ. CDR3 length: 13 amino acids. Trimming pared 11 bases from V and 7 bases from J, leaving 20 bases between. The CDR3 DNA follows: TGTGCCCCGCGCCGGGCCATTTCACGGACCCAGTACTTC. Its protein is CAPRRAISRTQYF.

This clonotype has at least ten counts. The chain is built from TRBV7-2 and TRBJ2-1, with 8 bases that match TRBD1. The CDR3 sequence is 17 residues long. CDR1 is SGHTA, CDR2 FQGNSA, per germline. J lost 3 bases, V lost 5 bases, and 12 bases had no gene match. CDR3 sequence reads: CASSLYPFRGLYNEQFF. CDR3 DNA: TGTGCCAGCAGCCTCTATCCCTTCAGGGGGCTCTACAATGAGCAGTTCTTC.

V usage is TRBV2 and J usage is TRBJ2-2, with D hard to call. The CDR3 totals 13 residues. The germline V gene has CDR1 SNHLY and CDR2 FYNNEI. Trimming left V 1 base short and J 3 bases short, with 3 bases between. The DNA for the CDR3 is TGTGCCAGCAGTGAAGGACACACCGGGGAGCTGTTTTTT. Translating gives CASSEGHTGELFF.

This clonotype was seen many times. The chain carries TRBV7-2 and TRBJ2-5; D might be TRBD1 (5 bases). In germline, CDR1 is SGHTA, CDR2 FQGNSA. V was trimmed by 6 bases and J by 2 bases, leaving 13 bases between them. The CDR3 has 14 residues. CDR3 nucleotide sequence: TGTGCCAGCAGGTTCAAGGGGCCTCAAGAGACCCAGTACTTC. Its translation is CASRFKGPQETQYF.

In DNA, the CDR3 is TGTGCCAGCAGCCCCCGGGTGGGTGATGAGCAGTTCTTC. As protein: CASSPRVGDEQFF. The rearrangement links TRBV4-2 to TRBJ2-1; the D is unclear. The CDR3 is 13 residues long. The ends were cut back, 4 bases at V and 8 bases at J, with 12 bases in the middle. The germline gives CDR1 LGHNA, CDR2 YNFKEQ.

This clonotype appeared a few times. The V and J genes are TRBV19 and TRBJ2-5; D gene ambiguous. Looked up from germline, CDR1 is LNHDA and CDR2 is SQIVND (reference sequence). This CDR3 has 14 amino acids. V dropped 3 bases and J dropped 7 bases, with 15 bases sitting between them. The CDR3 DNA follows: TGTGCCAGTAGTATCGGACGGCGGTGGGGGACCCAGTACTTC. It is translated as CASSIGRRWGTQYF.

This clonotype has more than one count but fewer than ten. The chain couples TRBV12-3 or TRBV12-4 to TRBJ1-4; perhaps TRBD1 as D (5 bases). CDR3 size: 14 residues. The V end was cut by 5 bases, the J end by 5 bases, with 12 bases between. The CDR3 is CASSIGAPNEKLFF. As DNA, the CDR3 is TGTGCCAGCAGTATAGGGGCCCCCAATGAAAAACTGTTTTTT.

This clonotype was counted between two and nine times. CDR3 protein: CAIKASGGLLLNNEQFF. DNA of the CDR3: TGTGCCATCAAGGCTAGCGGGGGTCTCCTCCTCAACAATGAGCAGTTCTTC. V usage is TRBV10-3 and J usage is TRBJ2-1; 10 nucleotides line up with TRBD2. The CDR3 runs to 17 residues. The germline V gene has CDR1 ENHRY and CDR2 SYGVKD. J lost 5 bases, V lost 7 bases, and 14 bases had no gene match.

This clonotype was found many times. This chain connects TRBV20-1 to TRBJ2-1; 11 bases agree with TRBD2. The CDR3 is 15 residues long. Germline V gene data show CDR1 as DFQATT and CDR2 as SNEGSKA (reference sequence). The trim removed 3 bases at V and 5 bases at J, leaving 6 bases unmatched. CDR3 bases: TGCAGTGCTAGTGCTAGCGGGGGGTCACACAATGAGCAGTTCTTC. Protein sequence: CSASASGGSHNEQFF.

This clonotype was seen more than once but under ten times. The rearrangement uses TRBV5-1 and TRBJ1-4, with 8 bases fitting TRBD1. The junction had 6 bases not matched to a gene; V was cut back by 7 bases and J by 4 bases. CDR1 and CDR2 from the germline V gene are SGHRS and YFSETQ. The CDR3 runs 14 residues. CDR3 sequence (DNA): TGCGCCAGCCGCCCACAGGGGGTTAATGAAAAACTGTTTTTT. Amino acids: CASRPQGVNEKLFF.

This clonotype occurred many times. This sequence joins TRBV4-1 and TRBJ1-1; D may be TRBD1 (6 bases). Germline loops: CDR1 MGHRA, CDR2 YSYEKL. There are 17 residues in the CDR3. V was cut by 1 base and J by 3 bases, with 18 bases left in between. In nucleotides, the CDR3 is TGCGCCAGCAGCCAAGTCGGGGCCAGGGGACGCGACACTGAAGCTTTCTTT. Its protein is CASSQVGARGRDTEAFF.

This clonotype was observed a handful of times. The V and J genes are TRBV5-1 and TRBJ1-5, with D maybe TRBD1 (5 bases). The CDR3 has 16 residues. V gave up 4 bases and J gave up 0 bases, with 14 bases separating them. CDR1 SGHRS and CDR2 YFSETQ come from the germline V gene. CDR3 DNA sequence: TGCGCCAGCAGCCCGTCGGGGGGGAATAGCAATCAGCCCCAGCATTTT. It encodes CASSPSGGNSNQPQHF.

This clonotype has at least ten counts. In DNA, the CDR3 is TGCGCCAGCAGCTTGGTCCTAGCGGACTACGAGCAGTACTTC. It translates to CASSLVLADYEQYF. V and J are TRBV5-1 and TRBJ2-7, with TRBD2 identical over 7 bases. Trimming cost V 0 bases and J 3 bases; bases outside gene matches: 3. Germline CDR1 and CDR2: SGHRS and YFSETQ. This CDR3 comprises 14 residues.

This clonotype was counted between two and nine times. The rearrangement uses TRBV10-3 and TRBJ2-6, with 8 bases aligning to TRBD1. Trimming at V came to 7 bases and at J to 0 bases, leaving 14 bases not matched to a gene. This CDR3 contains 19 residues. Germline V gene lookup returns CDR1 ENHRY and CDR2 SYGVKD. The CDR3 region is CAINRDRGAVPSGANVLTF. For the CDR3, the DNA is TGTGCCATCAACAGAGACAGGGGTGCAGTCCCCTCTGGGGCCAACGTCCTGACTTTC.

Ten or more counts support this clonotype. The rearrangement joins TRBV6-5 to TRBJ2-7, with D maybe TRBD1 (7 bases). This CDR3 contains 15 residues. Trimming stripped 4 bases from V and 3 bases from J, with 16 bases between. CDR1 and CDR2 (germline): MNHEY, SVGAGI. CDR3: CASSSRSQGGYEQYV. The DNA for the CDR3 is TGTGCCAGCAGTTCCCGCAGCCAGGGGGGCTACGAGCAGTACGTC.

This clonotype was picked up many times. The chain couples TRBV24-1 to TRBJ2-3; the D gene is possibly TRBD2 (5 bases). CDR3 size: 11 residues. Germline V lookup: CDR1 KGHDR, CDR2 SFDVKD. V was shortened by 6 bases and J by 11 bases, with 11 bases between the two germline ends. CDR3 bases: TGTGCCACCAGTACGAGGGAATGGCAGTATTTT. Protein: CATSTREWQYF.

This clonotype has more than one count but fewer than ten. The V gene is TRBV4-2, the J gene TRBJ1-5; perhaps TRBD1 as D (5 bases). The ends were cut back, 0 bases at V and 6 bases at J, with 12 bases in the middle. Germline V lookup: CDR1 LGHNA, CDR2 YNFKEQ. This CDR3 comprises 15 residues. The CDR3 loop is CASSQEFGGTQPQHF. The CDR3 DNA is TGTGCCAGCAGCCAAGAGTTCGGGGGGACTCAGCCCCAGCATTTT.

This clonotype was counted at least ten times. This rearrangement joins TRBV11-2 to TRBJ2-2, with D possibly matching TRBD1 (6 bases). Trimming left V 4 bases short and J 6 bases short, with 9 bases between. Germline-derived CDR1 and CDR2 are SGHAT and FQNNGV. The CDR3 has 13 amino acids. CDR3 bases: TGTGCCAGCAGCTGGACAGACGCCGGGGAGCTGTTTTTT. Encoded protein: CASSWTDAGELFF.

This clonotype was counted ten times or more. The CDR3 DNA follows: TGTGCCAGCAGTGAAGGGGCAGTCCTCGAGCAGTACGTC. Its protein product is CASSEGAVLEQYV. The V gene is TRBV6-1, the J gene TRBJ2-7, with D unclear. CDR3 size: 13 residues. Germline lookup yields CDR1 MNHNS and CDR2 SASEGT. Deletions cut 1 base from V and 6 bases from J, with 10 bases between.

The chain uses TRBV27 and TRBJ2-3, with D perhaps matching TRBD1 or TRBD2 (6 bases each). The ends were cut back, 3 bases at V and 0 bases at J, with 13 bases in the middle. Germline-derived CDR1 and CDR2 are MNHEY and SMNVEV (reference sequence). This CDR3 has 16 residues. The CDR3 region has the DNA TGTGCCAGCAGTTTTGTGGGGGGCCTCAGCACAGATACGCAGTATTTT. As protein: CASSFVGGLSTDTQYF.

At least ten counts were recorded for this clonotype. V and J are TRBV25-1 and TRBJ1-6; D is unresolved. The length of the CDR3 is 12 residues. CDR1 is MGHDK, CDR2 SYGVNS, per germline. Trimming took off 3 bases at V and 12 bases at J, with 9 bases between the two ends. CDR3 bases: TGTGCCAGCAGTGACCCCGGAGGACCCCTCCACTTT. Translated, it gives CASSDPGGPLHF.

This clonotype was counted at least ten times. The chain joins TRBV7-8 to TRBJ1-6; D is undetermined. V was trimmed by 5 bases and J by 7 bases, leaving 15 bases between them. From germline, CDR1 is SGHVS and CDR2 FQNEAQ. The CDR3 consists of 15 residues. The CDR3 spells CASSPSAVWNSPLHF. CDR3 coding DNA: TGTGCCAGCAGCCCCTCGGCCGTGTGGAATTCACCCCTCCACTTT. The complete variable domain, with remaining parts taken from reference TRBV7-8 and TRBJ1-6, reads GAGVSQSPRYKVAKRGQDVALRCDPISGHVSLFWYQQALGQGPEFLTYFQNEAQLDKSGLPSDRFFAERPEGSVSTLKIQRTQQEDSAVYLCASSPSAVWNSPLHFGNGTRLTVT.

The chain joins TRBV5-5 to TRBJ2-5; D ambiguous. Germline lookup yields CDR1 SGHKS and CDR2 YYEKEE (reference sequence). This CDR3 is built from 14 residues. The V and J ends lost 0 bases and 1 base respectively, with 7 bases between them. Here the CDR3 DNA reads TGTGCCAGCAGCTTGGAGACTTCCCAAGAGACCCAGTACTTC. Encoded protein: CASSLETSQETQYF.